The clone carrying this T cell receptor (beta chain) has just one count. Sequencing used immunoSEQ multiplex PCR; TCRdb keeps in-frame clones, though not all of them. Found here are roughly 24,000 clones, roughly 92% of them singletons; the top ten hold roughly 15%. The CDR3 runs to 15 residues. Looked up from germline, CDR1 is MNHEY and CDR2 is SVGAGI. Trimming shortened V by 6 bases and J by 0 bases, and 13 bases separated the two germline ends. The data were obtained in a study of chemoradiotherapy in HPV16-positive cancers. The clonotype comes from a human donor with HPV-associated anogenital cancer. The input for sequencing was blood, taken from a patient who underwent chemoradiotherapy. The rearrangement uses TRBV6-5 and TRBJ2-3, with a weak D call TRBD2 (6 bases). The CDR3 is CASRRLSGSTDTQYF. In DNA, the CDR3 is TGTGCCAGCAGACGACTGAGCGGGAGCACAGATACGCAGTATTTT.